Reported below is one T cell receptor beta chain. Its antigen target is currently unknown. No much larger clone is present one base from it, and per-base qualities are unavailable. TCRbeta CDR3 regions were amplified from genomic DNA using the immunoSEQ Assay, a bias-controlled multiplex PCR. As for the original processing: Nucleated cell counts per sample were estimated from amplification of reference gene primers within the assay. To quantify the absolute abundance of each unique TCRbeta CDR3 rearrangement, sequence reads were collapsed and filtered. For each sample, productive Simpson clonality was calculated by taking the square root of Simpson's diversity index across productive rearrangements. Sourced from immuneACCESS, this table was stored by TCRdb with only in-frame sequences that have V and J called. A share of the clones is absent; for the studies checked, an unresolved V gene accounts for under half, and the remainder has no known explanation. V and J calls and clone size come straight from that table; D and trimming were deduced from the DNA. The sample table holds about 92,000 clones, of which around nine tenths were seen once. The top ten clonotypes cover about 17% of the sample.

One collaborating source in Seattle enrolled patients during active infection and followed them longitudinally through the course of disease. Whole blood was collected in K2EDTA tubes by collaborating institutions according to the institutions' own protocols. For TCRbeta analysis, collaborator samples were shipped as frozen whole blood, as isolated PBMCs, or as DNA extracted from either sample type. The data stem from a study of blood T cell repertoires in COVID-19 (dated by TCRdb to the early 2020s). Regarding the complete study: Samples from collaborators originated in the United States, Italy and Spain and spanned both the acute and convalescent phases of COVID-19. Deeply sampled blood TCRbeta repertoires from subjects exposed to, actively infected with, or recovered from COVID-19 were included in the dataset. Where HLA class I and class II types were available, the types were taken from metadata supplied by the sample provider, not from assay-based typing. The samples were drawn from two sources: the first 160 participants of the ongoing ImmuneRACE study, and 1,000 to 1,500 subjects contributed by 6 global collaborators. The repertoires were made available in a free public database intended to serve as a resource for research on the immune response to SARS-CoV-2. The prospective study material was composed of cDNA or gDNA derived from T cells, B-cell-depleted T cells, or PBMCs. Sample metadata almost always included a de-identified subject ID, COVID-19 status, age in years and sex.

The germline V gene yields SGHRS for CDR1 and YFSETQ for CDR2. CDR3 length: 14 amino acids, cysteine to phenylalanine. Of the read, only the CDR3 DNA is kept; its 42 bases are in frame from base 1. V and J are truncated by 2 bases and 3 bases respectively, leaving an intervening sequence of 12 bases. Summary of the overall study and its limitations: Clinical and demographic metadata were provided uncurated, with the amount varying by source and participant.

The chain is encoded by TRBV5-1 joined to TRBJ2-7; the D gene is perhaps TRBD1, from 5 matching bases. This TCR came from a woman aged 55-69 years with COVID-19, enrolled during active disease. The sample consisted of peripheral blood. The DNA sequence is given as TGCGCCAGCAGCTTCACGGCAGGGATCTACGAGCAGTACTTC. Translated, this gives CASSFTAGIYEQYF.